These T cell receptor beta chains were read from a single sample in a study of T cell repertoires and Cas9 in healthy adults. Sequencing was performed with immunoSEQ multiplex PCR; in TCRdb, only in-frame clones are kept and a portion is missing. The sample yields around 20,000 clones, around nine tenths seen once. The specimen was CD4+ effector T cells (CD127+, CD25-, CD137-, CD154-) from PBMCs; culture status not recorded. These receptors came from a human donor in good health. The CDR3 runs from the conserved cysteine through the conserved F or W. D genes are given only for firm matches. Some rows have no size entry. The others give once, few or many, or a class for an expanded clone.

>TRBJ2-5|-|TRBD1|TRBV7-2
TGTGCCAGCAGCTTAGGGACAGGCAACCAAGAGACCCAGTACTTC
CASSLGTGNQETQYF
>TRBJ1-1|-|-|TRBV28
TGTGCCAGCAGTTTCTTAGTGGCCGAGCAGAAATTTGAAGCTTTCTTT
CASSFLVAEQKFEAFF
>TRBJ2-7|-|TRBD2|TRBV28
TGTGCCAGCAGTTTTATATGGCTAGCGGGGGAAGGCGAGCAGTACTTC
CASSFIWLAGEGEQYF
>TRBJ1-6|-|-|TRBV6-1
TGTGCCAGCAACGACAGGACTAATCTTCCCCTCCACTTT
CASNDRTNLPLHF
>TRBJ2-7|-|-|TRBV7-9
TGTGCCAGCAGCGGGAGGGACACGAACTACGAGCAGTACTTC
CASSGRDTNYEQYF
>TRBJ2-3|once|TRBD2|TRBV7-2
TGTGCCAGCAGCTTAGCGGCGGGGGGGACCGATACGCAGTATTTT
CASSLAAGGTDTQYF
>TRBJ1-5|-|-|TRBV6-6
TGTGCCAGCAGTTACGGCCTAAATCAGCCCCAGCATTTT
CASSYGLNQPQHF
>TRBJ1-3|-|-|TRBV27
TGTGCCAGCAGTTGGCACGAACGGGGGGGAAACACCATATATTTT
CASSWHERGGNTIYF
>TRBJ2-3|-|TRBD2|TRBV11-3
TGTGCCAGCAGTTTAGGGGCTAGCGGGGGGGCCGGCACAGATACGCAGTATTTT
CASSLGASGGAGTDTQYF
>TRBJ1-3|-|TRBD1|TRBV7-9
TGTGCCAGCAGCCGACAGGGAGCCGGAAACACCATATATTTT
CASSRQGAGNTIYF
>TRBJ1-5|-|-|TRBV19
TGTGCCAGTAGTGCCGCCTTGAATCAGCCCCAGCATTTT
CASSAALNQPQHF
>TRBJ1-2|-|-|TRBV6-1
TGTGCCAGCAGTGAAGTCGTACAGTTGCTCTATGGCTACACCTTC
CASSEVVQLLYGYTF
>TRBJ2-5|-|-|TRBV19
TGTGCCAGTAGCTTTGGCCAGTTGGAGACCCAGTACTTC
CASSFGQLETQYF
>TRBJ2-5|-|-|TRBV5-4
TGTGCCAGCAGCCGGACTGAAACTCAAGAGACCCAGTACTTC
CASSRTETQETQYF
>TRBJ2-1|once|-|TRBV7-9
TGTGCCAGCAGCCCCCTGGATGAGCAGTTCTTC
CASSPLDEQFF
>TRBJ1-5|-|-|TRBV6-5
TGTGCCAGCAGGAGGACCCGAAATCAGCCCCAGCATTTT
CASRRTRNQPQHF
>TRBJ2-7|-|-|TRBV4-1
TGCGCCAGCAGCCGGGAGAGGGGGTACACCTACGAGCAGTACTTC
CASSRERGYTYEQYF
>TRBJ2-5|-|-|TRBV5-1
TGCGCCAGCAGCTTGGGAGGGGATCGAGAGACCCAGTACTTC
CASSLGGDRETQYF
>TRBJ1-4|-|-|TRBV6-6
TGTGCCTGCTCTCGTGCAGGAAACGTGGAGAAAAAACTGTTTTTT
CACSRAGNVEKKLFF
>TRBJ2-5|-|TRBD2|TRBV2
TGTGCCTGCGGGGGGGAAGAGACCCAGTACTTC
CACGGEETQYF
>TRBJ2-1|once|-|TRBV10-3
TGTGCCCGACGCCAGGGTGAGCAGTTCTTC
CARRQGEQFF
>TRBJ2-6|-|-|TRBV5-4
TGTGCCAGCAGCTTCCCCGACACCGACTCTGGGGCCAACGTCCTGACTTTC
CASSFPDTDSGANVLTF
>TRBJ1-4|-|-|TRBV11-2
TGTGCCAGCAGCTTAGGGAGGGCTGAAAAACTGTTTTTT
CASSLGRAEKLFF
>TRBJ2-7|once|TRBD1|TRBV5-1
TGCGCCAGCAGCACGGGACAGTCCTACGAGCAGTACTTC
CASSTGQSYEQYF
>TRBJ2-1|-|TRBD1|TRBV11-2
TGTGCCAGCAGCTTAGGGACAGGGGCCTACAATGAGCAGTTCTTC
CASSLGTGAYNEQFF
>TRBJ2-6|-|TRBD1|TRBV7-3
TGTGCCAGCAGCCCCAGGGGGACCGGGGCCAACGTCCTGACTTTC
CASSPRGTGANVLTF
>TRBJ2-1|-|-|TRBV1
TGCACCAGCAGCCAAGTAGGGACTAGCGGGGGGGAAGGTCTCGATGAGCAGTTCTTC
CTSSQVGTSGGEGLDEQFF
>TRBJ2-7|-|-|TRBV19
TGTGCCAGTAGTATTGTGGTCTCCTACGAGCAGTACTTC
CASSIVVSYEQYF
>TRBJ2-2|-|TRBD2|TRBV9
TGTGCCAGCAGCGTACTGGGGACTAGCGACACCGGGGAGCTGTTTTTT
CASSVLGTSDTGELFF
>TRBJ2-1|-|-|TRBV5-1
TGCGCCAGCAGCTTGGCCGACGGGTCGTTCTCCTACAATGAGCAGTTCTTC
CASSLADGSFSYNEQFF
>TRBJ2-7|few|TRBD1|TRBV28
TGTGCCAGCGGGGACAGGGTGGCCGAGCAGTACTTC
CASGDRVAEQYF
>TRBJ1-6|-|-|TRBV30
TGTGCCTGGAGTGGGATTGCTAGGGCGTATAATTCACCCCTCCACTTT
CAWSGIARAYNSPLHF
>TRBJ2-3|-|-|TRBV5-1
TGCGCCAGCAGCCTCCTCCTCGGAGGAACTCGCACAGATACGCAGTATTTT
CASSLLLGGTRTDTQYF
>TRBJ2-3|-|-|TRBV6-6
TGTGCCAGCAGTTCCAGATACACAGATACGCAGTATTTT
CASSSRYTDTQYF
>TRBJ2-7|-|-|TRBV6-1
TGTGCCAGCAGTTCCCTTAGGGGTGGGACCTACGAGCAGTACTTC
CASSSLRGGTYEQYF
>TRBJ1-4|-|-|TRBV9
TGTGCCAGCAGCGTAGGCGTCGGAGGAGCGGGTGAAAAACTGTTTTTT
CASSVGVGGAGEKLFF
>TRBJ2-5|-|TRBD1|TRBV7-9
TGTGCCAGCAGCCGATTGGGACAGCCGGACCCGTACCAAGAGACCCAGTACTTC
CASSRLGQPDPYQETQYF
>TRBJ2-5|-|-|TRBV7-2
TGTGCCAGCAGCGGTCCAGGAGCCTGGCAGACCCAGTACTTC
CASSGPGAWQTQYF
>TRBJ2-1|-|TRBD2|TRBV29-1
TGCAGCGTACAGACGGGACTAGCGATTAATGAGCAGTTCTTC
CSVQTGLAINEQFF
>TRBJ2-1|-|-|TRBV30
TGTGCCTGGGGAGGGGAGGTCAATGAGCAGTTCTTC
CAWGGEVNEQFF
>TRBJ2-4|once|-|TRBV21-1
TGTGCCAGCAGCAAAGGATGGAAAAGGACCCCTGGCCCAGCCAAAAACATTCAGTACTTC
CASSKGWKRTPGPAKNIQYF
>TRBJ1-3|-|-|TRBV18
TGTGCCAGCTCACCAGAAGCCTGGGACTCTGGAAACACCATATATTTT
CASSPEAWDSGNTIYF
>TRBJ2-2|-|TRBD1|TRBV19
TGTGCCAGTACCCTGGGGGGACAGGGCAACGGGGAGCTGTTTTTT
CASTLGGQGNGELFF
>TRBJ1-2|few|-|TRBV2
TGTGCCAGCAAAGAGGGGGGCTTGAGCTACACCTTC
CASKEGGLSYTF
>TRBJ2-7|-|TRBD1|TRBV5-8
TGTGCCAGCAGCTCCGGACAGGGCCTCTTCTACGAGCAGTACTTC
CASSSGQGLFYEQYF
>TRBJ1-2|-|-|TRBV27
TGTGCCAGCAGGGGAACAGGCAATCAATATGGCTACACCTTC
CASRGTGNQYGYTF
>TRBJ2-1|-|-|TRBV6-1
TGTGCCAGCATTCGAAAGTCTGGGGTCTACAATGAGCAGTTCTTC
CASIRKSGVYNEQFF
>TRBJ1-6|-|-|TRBV6-1
TGTGCCAGCAGTGATCCCCCACCCCTCCACTTT
CASSDPPPLHF
>TRBJ1-1|-|TRBD1|TRBV9
TGTGCCAGCAGCGTCGACAGGGGAACTGAAGCTTTCTTT
CASSVDRGTEAFF
>TRBJ2-7|-|TRBD1|TRBV6-1
TGTGCCAGCATCCGCGACAGGGCTCTAGGCGAGCAGTACTTC
CASIRDRALGEQYF